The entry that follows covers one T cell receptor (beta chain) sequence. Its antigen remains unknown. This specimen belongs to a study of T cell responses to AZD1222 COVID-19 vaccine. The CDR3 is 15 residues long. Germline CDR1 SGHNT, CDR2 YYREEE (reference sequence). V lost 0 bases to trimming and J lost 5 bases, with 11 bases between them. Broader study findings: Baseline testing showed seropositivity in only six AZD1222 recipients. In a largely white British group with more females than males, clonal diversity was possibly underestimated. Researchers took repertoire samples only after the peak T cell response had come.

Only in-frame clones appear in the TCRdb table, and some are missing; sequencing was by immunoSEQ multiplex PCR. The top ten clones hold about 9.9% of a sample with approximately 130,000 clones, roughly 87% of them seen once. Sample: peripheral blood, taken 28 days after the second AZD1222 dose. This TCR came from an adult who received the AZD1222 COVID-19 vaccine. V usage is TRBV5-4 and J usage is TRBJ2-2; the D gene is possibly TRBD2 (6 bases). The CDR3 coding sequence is TGTGCCAGCAGCTTGGTCGGGAGAGCGACCGGGGAGCTGTTTTTT. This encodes CASSLVGRATGELFF.